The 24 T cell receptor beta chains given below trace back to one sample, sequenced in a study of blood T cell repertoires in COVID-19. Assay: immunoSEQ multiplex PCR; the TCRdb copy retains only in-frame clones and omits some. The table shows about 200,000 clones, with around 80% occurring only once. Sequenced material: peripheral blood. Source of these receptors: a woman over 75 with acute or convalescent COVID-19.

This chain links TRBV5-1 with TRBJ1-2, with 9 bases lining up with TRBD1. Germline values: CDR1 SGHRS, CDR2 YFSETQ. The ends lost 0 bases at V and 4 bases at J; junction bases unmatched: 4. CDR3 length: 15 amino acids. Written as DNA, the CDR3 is TGCGCCAGCAGCTTGGCCGGACAGGGGCCCTATGGCTACACCTTC. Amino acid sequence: CASSLAGQGPYGYTF. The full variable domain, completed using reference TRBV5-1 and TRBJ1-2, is KAGVTQTPRYLIKTRGQQVTLSCSPISGHRSVSWYQQTPGQGLQFLFEYFSETQRNKGNFPGRFSGRQFSNSRSEMNVSTLELGDSALYLCASSLAGQGPYGYTFGSGTRLTVV.

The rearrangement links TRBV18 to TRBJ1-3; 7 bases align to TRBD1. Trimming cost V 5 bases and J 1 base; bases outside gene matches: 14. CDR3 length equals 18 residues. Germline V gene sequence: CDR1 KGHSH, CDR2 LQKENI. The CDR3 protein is CASSVPARQGSSGNTIYF. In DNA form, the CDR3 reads TGTGCCAGCTCAGTACCAGCGCGACAGGGCTCATCTGGAAACACCATATATTTT.

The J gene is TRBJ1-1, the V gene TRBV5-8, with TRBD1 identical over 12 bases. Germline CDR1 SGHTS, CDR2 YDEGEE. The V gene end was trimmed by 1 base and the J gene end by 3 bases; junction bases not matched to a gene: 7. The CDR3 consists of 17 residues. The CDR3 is CASSLSRDRGPYTEAFF. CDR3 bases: TGTGCCAGCAGCTTGAGCCGGGACAGGGGGCCGTACACTGAAGCTTTCTTT.

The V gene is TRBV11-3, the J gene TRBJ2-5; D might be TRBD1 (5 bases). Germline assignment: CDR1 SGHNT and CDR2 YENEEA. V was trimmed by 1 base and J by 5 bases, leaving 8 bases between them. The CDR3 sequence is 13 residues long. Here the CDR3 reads CASSLGGAETQYF. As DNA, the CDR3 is TGTGCCAGCAGCTTAGGGGGCGCGGAGACCCAGTACTTC.

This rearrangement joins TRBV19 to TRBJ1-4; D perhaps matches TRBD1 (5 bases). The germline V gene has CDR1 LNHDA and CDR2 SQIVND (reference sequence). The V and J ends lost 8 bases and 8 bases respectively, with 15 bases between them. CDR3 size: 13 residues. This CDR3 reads CASGRGVREKLFF. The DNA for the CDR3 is TGTGCCAGTGGGAGGGGAGTTCGAGAAAAACTGTTTTTT. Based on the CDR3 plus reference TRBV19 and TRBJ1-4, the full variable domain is DGGITQSPKYLFRKEGQNVTLSCEQNLNHDAMYWYRQDPGQGLRLIYYSQIVNDFQKGDIAEGYSVSREKKESFPLTVTSAQKNPTAFYLCASGRGVREKLFFGSGTQLSVL.

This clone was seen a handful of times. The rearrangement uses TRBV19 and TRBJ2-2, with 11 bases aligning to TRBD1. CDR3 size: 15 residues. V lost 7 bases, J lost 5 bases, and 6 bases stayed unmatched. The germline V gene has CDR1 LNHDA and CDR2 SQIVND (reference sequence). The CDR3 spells CASKTGTGGTGELFF. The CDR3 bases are TGTGCCAGTAAAACCGGGACAGGGGGGACCGGGGAGCTGTTTTTT.

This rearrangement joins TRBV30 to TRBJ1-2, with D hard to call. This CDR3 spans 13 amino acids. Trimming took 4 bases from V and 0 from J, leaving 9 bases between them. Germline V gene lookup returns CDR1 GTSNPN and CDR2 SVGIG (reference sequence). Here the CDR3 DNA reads TGTGCCTGGAAAGTACGGGCTAACTATGGCTACACCTTC. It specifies CAWKVRANYGYTF.

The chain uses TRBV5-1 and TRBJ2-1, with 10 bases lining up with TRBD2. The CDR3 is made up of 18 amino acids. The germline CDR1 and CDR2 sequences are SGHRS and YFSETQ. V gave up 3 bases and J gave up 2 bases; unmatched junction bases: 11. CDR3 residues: CASSWTGASGRTYNEQFF. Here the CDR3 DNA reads TGCGCCAGCAGCTGGACTGGGGCTAGCGGGAGAACCTACAATGAGCAGTTCTTC. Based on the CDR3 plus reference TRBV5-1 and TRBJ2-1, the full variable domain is KAGVTQTPRYLIKTRGQQVTLSCSPISGHRSVSWYQQTPGQGLQFLFEYFSETQRNKGNFPGRFSGRQFSNSRSEMNVSTLELGDSALYLCASSWTGASGRTYNEQFFGPGTRLTVL.

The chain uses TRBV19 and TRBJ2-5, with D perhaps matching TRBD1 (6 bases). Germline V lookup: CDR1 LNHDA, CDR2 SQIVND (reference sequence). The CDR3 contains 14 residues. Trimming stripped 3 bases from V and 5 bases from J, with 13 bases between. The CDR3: CASSMGTPPETQYF. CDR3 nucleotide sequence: TGTGCCAGTAGTATGGGGACACCTCCGGAGACCCAGTACTTC.

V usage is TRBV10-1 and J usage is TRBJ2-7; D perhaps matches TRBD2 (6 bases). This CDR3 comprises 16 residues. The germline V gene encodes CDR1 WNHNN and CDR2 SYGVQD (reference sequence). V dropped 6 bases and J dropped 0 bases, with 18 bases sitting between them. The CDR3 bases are TGCGCCAGCAGAAGATGTGGCGGGGCCCCCTCCTACGAGCAGTACTTC. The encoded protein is CASRRCGGAPSYEQYF.

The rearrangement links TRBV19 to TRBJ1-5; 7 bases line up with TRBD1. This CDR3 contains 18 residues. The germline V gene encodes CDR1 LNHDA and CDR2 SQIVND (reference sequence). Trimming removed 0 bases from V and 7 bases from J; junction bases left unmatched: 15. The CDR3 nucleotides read TGTGCCAGTAGTATAGATAGGGACAGCTTGTGGGGTGGACAGCCCCAGCATTTT. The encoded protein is CASSIDRDSLWGGQPQHF. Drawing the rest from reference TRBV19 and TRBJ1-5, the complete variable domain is DGGITQSPKYLFRKEGQNVTLSCEQNLNHDAMYWYRQDPGQGLRLIYYSQIVNDFQKGDIAEGYSVSREKKESFPLTVTSAQKNPTAFYLCASSIDRDSLWGGQPQHFGDGTRLSIL.

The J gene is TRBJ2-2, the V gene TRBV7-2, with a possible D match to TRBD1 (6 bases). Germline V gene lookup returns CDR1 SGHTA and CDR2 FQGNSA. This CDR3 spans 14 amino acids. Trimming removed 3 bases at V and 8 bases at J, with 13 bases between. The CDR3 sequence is CASSFRTELGELFF. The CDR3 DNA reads TGTGCCAGCAGCTTTAGGACAGAATTGGGGGAGCTGTTTTTT.

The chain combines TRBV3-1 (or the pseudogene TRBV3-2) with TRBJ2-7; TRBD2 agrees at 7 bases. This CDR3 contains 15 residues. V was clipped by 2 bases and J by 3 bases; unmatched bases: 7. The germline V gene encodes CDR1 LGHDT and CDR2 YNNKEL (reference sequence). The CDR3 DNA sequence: TGTGCCAGCAGCCAAAACCTAGCGGAGCACTACGAGCAGTACTTC. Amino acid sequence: CASSQNLAEHYEQYF.

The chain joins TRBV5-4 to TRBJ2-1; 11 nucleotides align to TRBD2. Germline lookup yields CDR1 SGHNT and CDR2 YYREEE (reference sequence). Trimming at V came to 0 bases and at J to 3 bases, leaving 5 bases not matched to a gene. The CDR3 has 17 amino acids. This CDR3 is CASSLDTSGRVYNEQFF. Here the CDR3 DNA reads TGTGCCAGCAGCTTGGATACTAGCGGGAGAGTCTACAATGAGCAGTTCTTC.

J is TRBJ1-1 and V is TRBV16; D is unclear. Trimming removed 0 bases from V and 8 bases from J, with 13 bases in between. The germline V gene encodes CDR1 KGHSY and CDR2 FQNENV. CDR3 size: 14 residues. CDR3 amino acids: CASSQSREGGEAFF. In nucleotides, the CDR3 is TGTGCCAGCAGCCAATCACGGGAGGGAGGAGAAGCTTTCTTT.

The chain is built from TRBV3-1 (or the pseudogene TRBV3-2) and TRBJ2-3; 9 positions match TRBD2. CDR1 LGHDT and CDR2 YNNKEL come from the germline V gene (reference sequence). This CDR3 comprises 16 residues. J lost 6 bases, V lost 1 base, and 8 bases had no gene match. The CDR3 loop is CASSQAPAGGLDTQYF. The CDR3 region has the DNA TGTGCCAGCAGCCAAGCCCCGGCGGGGGGGCTGGATACGCAGTATTTT.

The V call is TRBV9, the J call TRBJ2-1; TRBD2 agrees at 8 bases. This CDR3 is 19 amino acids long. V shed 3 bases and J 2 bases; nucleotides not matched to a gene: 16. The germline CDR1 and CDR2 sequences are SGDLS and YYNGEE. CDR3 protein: CASSGRLAGGGVAYNEQFF. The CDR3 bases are TGTGCCAGCAGCGGGCGGCTAGCGGGCGGGGGAGTCGCCTACAATGAGCAGTTCTTC.

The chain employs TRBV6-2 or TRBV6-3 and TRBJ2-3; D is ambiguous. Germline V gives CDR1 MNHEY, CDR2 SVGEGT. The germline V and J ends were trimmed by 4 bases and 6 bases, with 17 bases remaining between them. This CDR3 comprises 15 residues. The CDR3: CASSSPERVSDTQYF. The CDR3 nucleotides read TGTGCCAGCAGTTCCCCCGAGAGAGTTTCGGATACGCAGTATTTT.

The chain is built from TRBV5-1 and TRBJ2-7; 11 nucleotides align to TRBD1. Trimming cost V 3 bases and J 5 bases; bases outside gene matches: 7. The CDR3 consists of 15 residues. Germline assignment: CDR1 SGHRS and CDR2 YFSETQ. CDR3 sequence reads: CASSSPGQGVHEQYF. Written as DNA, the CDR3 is TGCGCCAGCAGCTCTCCGGGACAGGGGGTCCACGAGCAGTACTTC.

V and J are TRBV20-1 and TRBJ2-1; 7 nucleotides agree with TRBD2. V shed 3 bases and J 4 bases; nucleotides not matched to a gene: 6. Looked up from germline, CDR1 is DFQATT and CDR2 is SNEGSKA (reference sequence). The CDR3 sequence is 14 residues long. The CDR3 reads CSASVREFYNEQFF. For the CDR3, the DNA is TGCAGTGCTAGTGTGCGGGAGTTTTACAATGAGCAGTTCTTC.

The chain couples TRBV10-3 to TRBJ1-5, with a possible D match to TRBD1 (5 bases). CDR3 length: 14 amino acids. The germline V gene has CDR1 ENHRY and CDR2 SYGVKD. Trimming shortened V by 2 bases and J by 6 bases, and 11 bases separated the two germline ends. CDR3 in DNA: TGTGCCATCAGTGAGAGGGGCGCTCCTCAGCCCCAGCATTTT. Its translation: CAISERGAPQPQHF.

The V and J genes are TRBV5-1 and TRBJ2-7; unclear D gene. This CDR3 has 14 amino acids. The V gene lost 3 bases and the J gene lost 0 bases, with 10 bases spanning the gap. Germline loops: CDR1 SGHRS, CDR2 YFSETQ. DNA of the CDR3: TGCGCCAGCAGCTCGGGTCCCGCCTCCTACGAGCAGTACTTC. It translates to CASSSGPASYEQYF.

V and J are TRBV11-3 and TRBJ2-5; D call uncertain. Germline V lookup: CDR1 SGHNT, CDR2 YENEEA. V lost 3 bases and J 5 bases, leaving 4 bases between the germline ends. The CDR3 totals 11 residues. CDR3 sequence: CASSLQETQYF. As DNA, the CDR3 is TGTGCCAGCAGCTTGCAGGAGACCCAGTACTTC.

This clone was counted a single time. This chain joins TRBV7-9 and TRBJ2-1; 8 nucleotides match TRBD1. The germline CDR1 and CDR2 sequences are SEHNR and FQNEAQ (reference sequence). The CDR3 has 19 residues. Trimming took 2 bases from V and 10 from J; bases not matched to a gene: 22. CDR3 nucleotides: TGTGCCAGCAGCTTATATCCCTGGGCAGGGGGCGCCTCTTATGGCGAGCAGTTCTTC. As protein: CASSLYPWAGGASYGEQFF. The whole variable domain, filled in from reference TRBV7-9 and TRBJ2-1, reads DTGVSQNPRHKITKRGQNVTFRCDPISEHNRLYWYRQTLGQGPEFLTYFQNEAQLEKSRLLSDRFSAERPKGSFSTLEIQRTEQGDSAMYLCASSLYPWAGGASYGEQFFGPGTRLTVL.